This T cell receptor (beta chain) is drawn from a study of T cell responses to AZD1222 COVID-19 vaccine. Whole-study findings and limits: Seropositive AZD1222 recipients at baseline numbered only 6 or 7. Donors in the cohort were predominantly white British and more often female, and clonal diversity was possibly underestimated.

The repertoire was sequenced with immunoSEQ multiplex PCR; TCRdb's copy has only in-frame clones and lacks some. In the table there are around 160,000 clones, roughly nine tenths of which are singletons. There are a few counts of this clone. Its specificity is not known. The V end was cut by 4 bases, the J end by 7 bases, with 20 bases between. Germline CDR1 reads MGHRA; CDR2 reads YSYEKL. The length of the CDR3 is 15 residues. The sequence came from an adult in good health. V and J are TRBV4-1 and TRBJ2-7; D remains unclear. The material was peripheral blood, obtained on day 0 of AZD1222 vaccination. CDR3 residues: CASSRSGGSSMEQYF. CDR3 DNA: TGCGCCAGCAGCCGTTCGGGCGGCAGTTCAATGGAGCAGTACTTC.